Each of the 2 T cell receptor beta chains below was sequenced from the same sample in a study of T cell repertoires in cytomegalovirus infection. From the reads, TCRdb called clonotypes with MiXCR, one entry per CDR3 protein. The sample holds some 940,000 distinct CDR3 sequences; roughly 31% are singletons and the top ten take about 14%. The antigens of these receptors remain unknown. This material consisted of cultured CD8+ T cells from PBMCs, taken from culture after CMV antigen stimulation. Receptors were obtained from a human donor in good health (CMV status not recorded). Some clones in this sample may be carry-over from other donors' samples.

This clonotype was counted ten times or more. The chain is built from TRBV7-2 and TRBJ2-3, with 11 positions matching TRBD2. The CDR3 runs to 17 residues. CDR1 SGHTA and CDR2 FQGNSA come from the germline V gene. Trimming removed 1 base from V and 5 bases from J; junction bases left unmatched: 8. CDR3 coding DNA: TGTGCCAGCAGCTTAGTAGCTAGCGGGGGGCCGGGAGATACGCAGTATTTT. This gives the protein CASSLVASGGPGDTQYF.

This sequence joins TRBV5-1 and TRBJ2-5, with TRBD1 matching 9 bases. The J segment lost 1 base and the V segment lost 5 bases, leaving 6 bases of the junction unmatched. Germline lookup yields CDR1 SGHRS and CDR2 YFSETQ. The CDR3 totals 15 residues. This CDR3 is CASSLLQGAQETQYF. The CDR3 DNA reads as TGCGCCAGCAGTCTTCTACAGGGGGCCCAAGAGACCCAGTACTTC.